This entry lists 23 T cell receptor beta chains sequenced from one sample in a study of blood T cell repertoires in COVID-19. Generated by immunoSEQ multiplex PCR, the TCRdb table keeps only in-frame clones and is missing some. The sample yields some 160,000 clones, about 84% seen once. Sequencing input: peripheral blood. All receptors come from a woman between 45 and 60 years old with acute or convalescent COVID-19.

Only one count was recorded for this clone. The V call is TRBV27, the J call TRBJ2-7; 7 nucleotides match TRBD1. The CDR3 loop spans 14 amino acids. The germline CDR1 and CDR2 sequences are MNHEY and SMNVEV (reference sequence). V lost 8 bases to trimming and J lost 3 bases; unmatched junction nucleotides: 10. The DNA of the CDR3 is TGTGCCAGCCACCCCGGGGACAGTCGCTACGAGCAGTACTTC. Its translation: CASHPGDSRYEQYF.

V and J are TRBV5-5 and TRBJ1-1; D unresolved. CDR3 length equals 13 residues. Germline-derived CDR1 and CDR2 are SGHKS and YYEKEE (reference sequence). The germline V and J ends were trimmed by 0 bases and 2 bases, with 5 bases remaining between them. The CDR3: CASSLGRNTEAFF. The CDR3 coding sequence is TGTGCCAGCAGCTTGGGGAGAAACACTGAAGCTTTCTTT. The whole variable domain, remainder taken from reference TRBV5-5 and TRBJ1-1, is DAGVTQSPTHLIKTRGQQVTLRCSPISGHKSVSWYQQVLGQGPQFIFQYYEKEERGRGNFPDRFSARQFPNYSSELNVNALLLGDSALYLCASSLGRNTEAFFGQGTRLTVV.

This rearrangement joins TRBV4-2 to TRBJ1-2, with a tentative D call TRBD1 (6 bases). CDR3 length: 18 amino acids. Between the trimmed V and J ends, which lost 1 base and 5 bases, there was a span of 23 bases. In germline, CDR1 is LGHNA, CDR2 YNFKEQ. The CDR3 is CASSQVPSPGTSAYGYTF. CDR3 in DNA: TGTGCCAGCAGCCAAGTTCCAAGCCCCGGGACATCGGCTTATGGCTACACCTTC.

The rearrangement links TRBV18 to TRBJ1-1, with 7 bases identical to TRBD1. The length of the CDR3 is 15 residues. J was trimmed by 2 bases and V by 0 bases; bases with no gene match: 3. Germline V lookup: CDR1 KGHSH, CDR2 LQKENI. This CDR3 is CASSPPGGVNTEAFF. The CDR3 coding sequence is TGTGCCAGCTCACCACCAGGGGGCGTTAACACTGAAGCTTTCTTT.

The rearrangement uses TRBV7-9 and TRBJ2-5; 7 bases align to TRBD1. The germline V gene encodes CDR1 SEHNR and CDR2 FQNEAQ (reference sequence). V was clipped by 4 bases and J by 0 bases; unmatched bases: 5. The CDR3 covers 15 residues. The CDR3 loop reads CASSWGQQYQETQYF. The CDR3 DNA is TGTGCCAGCAGCTGGGGACAGCAATACCAAGAGACCCAGTACTTC. Combining the CDR3 with reference TRBV7-9 and TRBJ2-5 gives the whole variable domain DTGVSQNPRHKITKRGQNVTFRCDPISEHNRLYWYRQTLGQGPEFLTYFQNEAQLEKSRLLSDRFSAERPKGSFSTLEIQRTEQGDSAMYLCASSWGQQYQETQYFGPGTRLLVL.

The chain links TRBV30 to TRBJ2-1, with 10 bases fitting TRBD2. J lost 4 bases, V lost 1 base, and 7 bases had no gene match. The length of the CDR3 is 16 residues. Germline CDR1 GTSNPN, CDR2 SVGIG (reference sequence). The CDR3 bases are TGTGCCTGGAGTGGGATGAGCGGGGGGGAATACAATGAGCAGTTCTTC. Protein sequence: CAWSGMSGGEYNEQFF.

The chain links TRBV19 to TRBJ1-6; D gene ambiguous. The germline gives CDR1 LNHDA, CDR2 SQIVND (reference sequence). V was cut by 6 bases and J by 5 bases, with 14 bases left in between. This CDR3 is built from 15 residues. The CDR3 loop reads CASRIHIGNNSPLHF. For the CDR3, the DNA is TGTGCCAGTAGGATCCACATCGGGAATAATTCACCCCTCCACTTT.

The chain is built from TRBV11-2 and TRBJ2-3; no reliable D call. Trimming left V 2 bases short and J 4 bases short, with 13 bases between. This CDR3 region has 15 residues. The germline CDR1 and CDR2 sequences are SGHAT and FQNNGV. CDR3 sequence reads: CASSLLVTGADTQYF. CDR3 in DNA: TGTGCCAGCAGCTTACTGGTGACGGGTGCAGATACGCAGTATTTT.

The CDR3 region has the DNA TGCGCCAGCAGCTTGTTATCGGGACAGCTCGAGCAGTACTTC. Protein sequence: CASSLLSGQLEQYF. This chain connects TRBV5-1 to TRBJ2-7; TRBD1 matches at 7 bases. The V and J ends lost 1 base and 6 bases, in that order; junction bases with no gene match: 7. In germline, CDR1 is SGHRS, CDR2 YFSETQ. The CDR3 spans 14 residues.

This chain uses TRBV6-5 with TRBJ1-3, with 9 nucleotides matching TRBD1. The CDR3 has 15 amino acids. CDR1 and CDR2 from the germline V gene are MNHEY and SVGAGI. The V and J ends lost 8 bases and 0 bases, in that order; junction bases with no gene match: 5. The DNA for the CDR3 is TGTGCCAGCGGGACAGGGACCAGCTCTGGAAACACCATATATTTT. It translates to CASGTGTSSGNTIYF.

This rearrangement joins TRBV11-2 to TRBJ2-1; TRBD2 agrees at 10 bases. CDR3 length equals 16 residues. Germline trimming cut 5 bases from V and 7 bases from J; bases unmatched to any gene: 11. Germline assignment: CDR1 SGHAT and CDR2 FQNNGV. CDR3 sequence reads: CASSHLAGGSGNEQFF. The CDR3 DNA follows: TGTGCCAGCAGCCACTTAGCGGGGGGTTCTGGGAATGAGCAGTTCTTC.

On this clone itself: The identical CDR3 is also encoded by other nucleotide sequences in the sample. This chain uses TRBV7-2 with TRBJ1-1; the D gene is possibly TRBD1 (6 bases). The CDR3 runs to 14 residues. Per germline, CDR1 SGHTA and CDR2 FQGNSA. Trimming removed 3 bases from V and 1 base from J, with 9 bases in between. CDR3 sequence: CASSFDRQNTEAFF. CDR3 nucleotides: TGTGCCAGCAGCTTCGACAGGCAGAACACTGAAGCTTTCTTT.

In its sample, this clone was seen once. This sequence joins TRBV6-5 and TRBJ1-1, with D unresolved. Germline V gives CDR1 MNHEY, CDR2 SVGAGI. The CDR3 length is 13 residues. Trimming pared 10 bases from V and 0 bases from J, leaving 12 bases between. The CDR3 DNA sequence: TGTGCCACATTAGATCGTTTGAACACTGAAGCTTTCTTT. Its protein is CATLDRLNTEAFF.

The chain combines TRBV11-2 with TRBJ2-3, with 7 bases aligning to TRBD2. In germline, CDR1 is SGHAT, CDR2 FQNNGV. J was trimmed by 4 bases and V by 4 bases; bases with no gene match: 11. This CDR3 is 16 amino acids long. CDR3 sequence (DNA): TGTGCCAGCAGCTCGGGGGGTTGGAACGGCGCAGATACGCAGTATTTT. It is translated as CASSSGGWNGADTQYF.

V gene TRBV7-9 combines with J gene TRBJ2-5; TRBD2 matches 8 bases. Unmatched junction bases numbered 14, after V lost 5 bases and J lost 3 bases. The CDR3 consists of 17 residues. In germline, CDR1 is SEHNR, CDR2 FQNEAQ (reference sequence). CDR3 nucleotides: TGTGCCAGCAGCCCGCTCGGTTCGGGGGGGCCTGAAGAGACCCAGTACTTC. Amino acid sequence: CASSPLGSGGPEETQYF.

CDR3 sequence: CSATGGNGYTF. The CDR3 coding sequence is TGCAGTGCTACGGGGGGGAACGGCTACACCTTC. This chain connects TRBV20-1 to TRBJ1-2; a weak D match, TRBD1 (5 bases). This CDR3 is 11 amino acids long. Trimming took 4 bases from V and 8 from J, leaving 11 bases between them. Per germline, CDR1 DFQATT and CDR2 SNEGSKA (reference sequence).

The chain has TRBV6-5 and TRBJ1-2; no reliable D call. This CDR3 region has 13 residues. CDR1 and CDR2 from the germline V gene are MNHEY and SVGAGI. V lost 6 bases and J 6 bases, leaving 14 bases between the germline ends. Written as DNA, the CDR3 is TGTGCCAGCAGATCTTACAACCTGAATGGCTACACCTTC. Translated, it gives CASRSYNLNGYTF.

The rearrangement links TRBV3-1 (or the pseudogene TRBV3-2) to TRBJ2-2; TRBD2 agrees at 11 bases. V shed 3 bases and J 0 bases; nucleotides not matched to a gene: 9. CDR3 length equals 19 residues. CDR1 and CDR2 from the germline V gene are LGHDT and YNNKEL (reference sequence). CDR3 amino acids: CASSQPASGGPSNTGELFF. The CDR3 DNA sequence: TGTGCCAGCAGCCAGCCAGCTAGCGGGGGGCCGTCGAACACCGGGGAGCTGTTTTTT.

This chain links TRBV7-9 with TRBJ1-2, with 9 positions matching TRBD1. Germline lookup yields CDR1 SEHNR and CDR2 FQNEAQ (reference sequence). The CDR3 has 13 residues. V was pared by 4 bases and J by 12 bases, with 9 bases of the junction left unmatched. This CDR3 reads CASSSNTGGVNTF. The CDR3 coding sequence is TGTGCCAGCAGCTCTAACACAGGGGGCGTTAACACCTTC.

This chain links TRBV6-2 or TRBV6-3 with TRBJ1-1; D gene uncertain. V was pared by 0 bases and J by 8 bases, with 16 bases between. The CDR3 is made up of 15 amino acids. Germline CDR1 MNHEY, CDR2 SVGEGT. The CDR3 is CASSYSTSATPEAFF. Here the CDR3 DNA reads TGTGCCAGCAGTTACTCGACCAGCGCAACACCCGAAGCTTTCTTT.

This clone was observed a handful of times. V gene TRBV27 combines with J gene TRBJ1-2; TRBD1 might be the D (5 bases). Deletions cut 9 bases from V and 2 bases from J, with 13 bases between. Germline V gene sequence: CDR1 MNHEY, CDR2 SMNVEV (reference sequence). CDR3 size: 13 residues. CDR3 sequence: CARRGPGNYGYTF. In DNA form, the CDR3 reads TGTGCCAGGCGGGGCCCGGGCAACTATGGCTACACCTTC.

CDR3 in amino acids: CASSLQQGSYEQYF. DNA for the CDR3: TGTGCCAGCAGCTTGCAACAGGGGTCCTACGAGCAGTACTTC. This chain joins TRBV7-6 and TRBJ2-7; TRBD1 aligns across 7 bases. The J segment lost 1 base and the V segment lost 3 bases, leaving 3 bases of the junction unmatched. The CDR3 covers 14 residues. CDR1 and CDR2 from the germline V gene are SGHVS and FNYEAQ.

V gene TRBV27 combines with J gene TRBJ1-5, with D possibly matching TRBD1 (5 bases). The V end was cut by 6 bases, the J end by 4 bases, with 13 bases between. This CDR3 comprises 14 residues. Germline loops: CDR1 MNHEY, CDR2 SMNVEV (reference sequence). The CDR3 spells CASSRRDYNQPQHF. The CDR3 bases are TGTGCCAGCAGCCGCCGGGACTATAATCAGCCCCAGCATTTT.